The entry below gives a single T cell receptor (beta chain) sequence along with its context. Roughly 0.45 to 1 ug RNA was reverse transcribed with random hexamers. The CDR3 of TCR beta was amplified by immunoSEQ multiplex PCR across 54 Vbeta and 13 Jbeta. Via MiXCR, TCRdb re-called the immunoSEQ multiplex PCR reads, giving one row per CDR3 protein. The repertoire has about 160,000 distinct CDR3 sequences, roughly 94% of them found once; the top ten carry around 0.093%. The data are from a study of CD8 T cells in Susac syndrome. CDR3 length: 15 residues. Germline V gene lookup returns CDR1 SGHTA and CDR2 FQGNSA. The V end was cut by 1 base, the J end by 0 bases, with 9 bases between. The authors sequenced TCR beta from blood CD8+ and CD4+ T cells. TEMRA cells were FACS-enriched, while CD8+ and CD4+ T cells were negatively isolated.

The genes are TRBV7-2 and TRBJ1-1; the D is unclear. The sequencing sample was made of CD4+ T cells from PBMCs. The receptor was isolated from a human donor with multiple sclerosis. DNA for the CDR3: TGTGCCAGCAGCTTAGTAACACACCTGAACACTGAAGCTTTCTTT. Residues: CASSLVTHLNTEAFF.